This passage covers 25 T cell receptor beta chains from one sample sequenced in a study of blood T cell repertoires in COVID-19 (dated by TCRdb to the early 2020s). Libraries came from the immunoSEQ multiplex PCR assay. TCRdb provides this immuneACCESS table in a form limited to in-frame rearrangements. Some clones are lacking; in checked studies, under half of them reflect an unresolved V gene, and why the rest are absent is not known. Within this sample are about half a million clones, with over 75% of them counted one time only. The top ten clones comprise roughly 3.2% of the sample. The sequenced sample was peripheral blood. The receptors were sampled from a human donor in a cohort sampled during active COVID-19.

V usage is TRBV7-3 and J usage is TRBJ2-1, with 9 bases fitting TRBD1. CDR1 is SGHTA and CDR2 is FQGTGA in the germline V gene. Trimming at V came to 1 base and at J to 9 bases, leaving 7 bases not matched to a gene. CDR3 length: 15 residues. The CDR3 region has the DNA TGTGCCAGCAGCTTAAATGGACAGGGGATCGGTGAGCAGTTCTTC. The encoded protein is CASSLNGQGIGEQFF.

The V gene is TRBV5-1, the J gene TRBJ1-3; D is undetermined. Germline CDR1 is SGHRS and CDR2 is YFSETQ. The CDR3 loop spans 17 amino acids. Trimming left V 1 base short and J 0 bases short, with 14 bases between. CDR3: CASSLIVGESSGNTIYF. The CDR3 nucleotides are TGCGCCAGCAGCTTGATAGTCGGGGAGAGCTCTGGAAACACCATATATTTT.

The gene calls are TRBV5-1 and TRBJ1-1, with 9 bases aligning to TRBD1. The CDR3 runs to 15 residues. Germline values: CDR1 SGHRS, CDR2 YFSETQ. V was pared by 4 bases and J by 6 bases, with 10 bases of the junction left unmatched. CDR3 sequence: CASSGEQGARAEAFF. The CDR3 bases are TGCGCCAGCAGCGGGGAACAGGGGGCCCGCGCTGAAGCTTTCTTT.

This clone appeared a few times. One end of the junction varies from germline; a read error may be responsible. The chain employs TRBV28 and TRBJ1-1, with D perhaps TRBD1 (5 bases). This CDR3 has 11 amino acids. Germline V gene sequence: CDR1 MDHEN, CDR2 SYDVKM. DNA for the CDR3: TGTGCCAGCAGGATCGGGGGTTTGGGCTTTTTT. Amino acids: CASRIGGLGFF. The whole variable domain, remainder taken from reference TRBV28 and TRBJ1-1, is DVKVTQSSRYLVKRTGEKVFLECVQDMDHENMFWYRQDPGLGLRLIYFSYDVKMKEKGDIPEGYSVSREKKERFSLILESASTNQTSMYLCASRIGGLGFFGQGTRLTVV.

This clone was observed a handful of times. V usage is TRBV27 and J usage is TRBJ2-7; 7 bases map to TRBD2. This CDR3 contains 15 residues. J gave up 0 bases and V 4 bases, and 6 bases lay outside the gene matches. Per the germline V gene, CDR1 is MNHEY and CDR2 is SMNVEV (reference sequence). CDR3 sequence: CASSSRAGSSYEQYF. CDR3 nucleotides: TGTGCCAGCAGTTCCAGAGCGGGGAGCTCCTACGAGCAGTACTTC.

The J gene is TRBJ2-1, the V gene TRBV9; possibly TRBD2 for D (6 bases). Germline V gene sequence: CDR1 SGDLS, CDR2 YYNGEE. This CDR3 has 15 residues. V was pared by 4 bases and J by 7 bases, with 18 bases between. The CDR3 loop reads CASSTRGERANEQFF. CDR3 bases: TGTGCCAGCAGCACCCGCGGGGAGCGGGCTAATGAGCAGTTCTTC.

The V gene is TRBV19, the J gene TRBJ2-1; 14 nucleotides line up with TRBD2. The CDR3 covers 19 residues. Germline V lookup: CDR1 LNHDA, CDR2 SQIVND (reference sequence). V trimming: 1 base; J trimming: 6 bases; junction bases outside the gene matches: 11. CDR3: CASSIGWRLAGGPGNEQFF. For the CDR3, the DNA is TGTGCCAGTAGTATAGGGTGGCGACTAGCGGGAGGGCCAGGCAATGAGCAGTTCTTC.

CDR3 residues: CSANDEAGSLTDTQYF. CDR3 bases: TGCAGTGCTAATGATGAGGCGGGAAGCCTCACAGATACGCAGTATTTT. The rearrangement joins TRBV20-1 to TRBJ2-3; D perhaps matches TRBD2 (6 bases). Between the trimmed V and J ends, which lost 4 bases and 2 bases, there was a span of 19 bases. The CDR3 spans 16 residues. The germline gives CDR1 DFQATT, CDR2 SNEGSKA (reference sequence).

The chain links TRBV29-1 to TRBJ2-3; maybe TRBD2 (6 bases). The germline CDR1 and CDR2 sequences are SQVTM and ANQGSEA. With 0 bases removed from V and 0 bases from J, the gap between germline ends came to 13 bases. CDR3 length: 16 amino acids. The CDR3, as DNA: TGCAGCGTTGAAGATAACCTAGCGCCCAGCACAGATACGCAGTATTTT. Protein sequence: CSVEDNLAPSTDTQYF.

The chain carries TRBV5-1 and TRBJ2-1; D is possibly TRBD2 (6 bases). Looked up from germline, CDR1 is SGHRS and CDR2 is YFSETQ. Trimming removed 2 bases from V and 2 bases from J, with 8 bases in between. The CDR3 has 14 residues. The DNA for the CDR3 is TGCGCCAGCAGCTTCGGGAGTACCTACAATGAGCAGTTCTTC. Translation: CASSFGSTYNEQFF.

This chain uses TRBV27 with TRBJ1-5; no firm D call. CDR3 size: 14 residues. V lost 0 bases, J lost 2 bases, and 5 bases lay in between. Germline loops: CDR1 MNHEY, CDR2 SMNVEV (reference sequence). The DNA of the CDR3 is TGTGCCAGCAGTTTATCCCCGGGCAATCAGCCCCAGCATTTT. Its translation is CASSLSPGNQPQHF.

CDR3 sequence reads: CASSLIENQPQHF. The CDR3 DNA reads TGTGCCAGCAGCTTAATTGAGAATCAGCCCCAGCATTTT. The chain carries TRBV7-9 and TRBJ1-5, with D uncertain. Germline lookup yields CDR1 SEHNR and CDR2 FQNEAQ (reference sequence). CDR3 length: 13 amino acids. V gave up 2 bases and J gave up 4 bases, with 6 bases separating them.

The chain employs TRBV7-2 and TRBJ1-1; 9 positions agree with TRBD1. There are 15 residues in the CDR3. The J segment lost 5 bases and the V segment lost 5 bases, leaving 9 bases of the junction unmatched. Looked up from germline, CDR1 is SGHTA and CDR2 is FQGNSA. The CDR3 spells CASSANHRGLTEAFF. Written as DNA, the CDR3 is TGTGCCAGCAGCGCCAACCACAGGGGGCTTACTGAAGCTTTCTTT. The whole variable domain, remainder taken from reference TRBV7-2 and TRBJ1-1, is GAGVSQSPSNKVTEKGKDVELRCDPISGHTALYWYRQSLGQGLEFLIYFQGNSAPDKSGLPSDRFSAERTGGSVSTLTIQRTQQEDSAVYLCASSANHRGLTEAFFGQGTRLTVV.

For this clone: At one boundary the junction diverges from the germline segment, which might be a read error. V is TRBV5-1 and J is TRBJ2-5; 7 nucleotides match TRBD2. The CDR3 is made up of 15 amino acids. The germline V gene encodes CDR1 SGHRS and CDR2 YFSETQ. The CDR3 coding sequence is TGCGCCAGCAGCTTGGACTGGGGGGGTCAAGAAACCCAGTACTTC. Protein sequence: CASSLDWGGQETQYF.

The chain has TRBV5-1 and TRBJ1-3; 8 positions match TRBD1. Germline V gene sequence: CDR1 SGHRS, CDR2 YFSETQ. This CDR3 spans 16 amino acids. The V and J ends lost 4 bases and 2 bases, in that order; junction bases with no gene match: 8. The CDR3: CASSARTGTTGNTIYF. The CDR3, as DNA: TGCGCCAGCAGCGCCCGGACAGGGACGACTGGAAACACCATATATTTT.

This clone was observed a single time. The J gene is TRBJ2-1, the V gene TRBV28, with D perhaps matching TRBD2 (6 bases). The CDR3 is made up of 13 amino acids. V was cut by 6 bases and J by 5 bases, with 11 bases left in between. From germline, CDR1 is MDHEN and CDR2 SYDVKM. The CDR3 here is CASREGQDNEQFF. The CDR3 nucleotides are TGTGCCAGCAGGGAGGGCCAGGACAATGAGCAGTTCTTC. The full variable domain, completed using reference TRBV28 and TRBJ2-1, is DVKVTQSSRYLVKRTGEKVFLECVQDMDHENMFWYRQDPGLGLRLIYFSYDVKMKEKGDIPEGYSVSREKKERFSLILESASTNQTSMYLCASREGQDNEQFFGPGTRLTVL.

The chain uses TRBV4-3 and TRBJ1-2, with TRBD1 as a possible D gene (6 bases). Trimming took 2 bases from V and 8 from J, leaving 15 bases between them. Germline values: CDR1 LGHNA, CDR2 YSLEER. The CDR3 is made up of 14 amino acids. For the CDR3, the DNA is TGCGCCAGCAGCCAATTGGGGGCTTCAGGGGGCTACACCTTC. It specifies CASSQLGASGGYTF.

This CDR3 reads CASTETSVSSYNEQFF. DNA for the CDR3: TGTGCCAGTACCGAAACTAGCGTAAGCTCCTACAATGAGCAGTTCTTC. The chain recombines TRBV19 with TRBJ2-1, with 7 nucleotides matching TRBD2. The CDR3 is 16 residues long. J lost 0 bases, V lost 7 bases, and 9 bases had no gene match. Germline V gene sequence: CDR1 LNHDA, CDR2 SQIVND (reference sequence).

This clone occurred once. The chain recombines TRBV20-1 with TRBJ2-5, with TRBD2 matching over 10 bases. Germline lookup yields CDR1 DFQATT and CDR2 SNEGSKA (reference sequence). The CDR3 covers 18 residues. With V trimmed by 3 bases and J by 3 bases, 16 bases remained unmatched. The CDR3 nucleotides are TGCAGTGCTAGTTCAGTGTCTAGCGGGAGAAGGTATGAAGAGACCCAGTACTTC. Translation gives CSASSVSSGRRYEETQYF.

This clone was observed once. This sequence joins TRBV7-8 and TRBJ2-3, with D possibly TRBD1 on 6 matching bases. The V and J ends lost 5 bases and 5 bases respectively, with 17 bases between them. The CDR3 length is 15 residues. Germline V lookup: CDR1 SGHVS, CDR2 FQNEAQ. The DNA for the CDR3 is TGTGCCAGCAGCCCTCTGCTGAGGGGGATAGATACGCAGTATTTT. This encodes CASSPLLRGIDTQYF.

CDR3 protein: CASSQDFGTGNDEQYF. The DNA for the CDR3 is TGTGCCAGCAGCCAAGACTTCGGGACAGGGAACGACGAGCAGTACTTC. V is TRBV14 and J is TRBJ2-7; 9 bases fit TRBD1. Germline V gene data show CDR1 as SGHDN and CDR2 as FVKESK. This CDR3 is 16 amino acids long. With V trimmed by 0 bases and J by 5 bases, 8 bases remained unmatched.

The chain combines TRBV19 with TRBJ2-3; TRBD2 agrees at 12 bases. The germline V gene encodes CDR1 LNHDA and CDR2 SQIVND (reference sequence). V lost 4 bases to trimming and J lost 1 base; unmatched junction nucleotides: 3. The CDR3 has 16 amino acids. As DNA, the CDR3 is TGTGCCAGTAGTAAACGGACTAGCGGGGGCACAGATACGCAGTATTTT. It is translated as CASSKRTSGGTDTQYF.

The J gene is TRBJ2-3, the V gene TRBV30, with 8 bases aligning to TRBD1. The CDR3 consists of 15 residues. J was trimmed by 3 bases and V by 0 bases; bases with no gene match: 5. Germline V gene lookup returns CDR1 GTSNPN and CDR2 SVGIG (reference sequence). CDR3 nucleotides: TGTGCCTGGAGTGTTGATACAGGGGGGACAGATACGCAGTATTTT. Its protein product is CAWSVDTGGTDTQYF.

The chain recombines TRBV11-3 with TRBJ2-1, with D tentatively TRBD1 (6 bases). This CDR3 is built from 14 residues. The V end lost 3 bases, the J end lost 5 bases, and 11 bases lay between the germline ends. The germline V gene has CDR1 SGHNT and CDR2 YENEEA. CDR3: CASSFTGSHNEQFF. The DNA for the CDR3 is TGTGCCAGCAGCTTTACAGGGTCTCACAATGAGCAGTTCTTC.

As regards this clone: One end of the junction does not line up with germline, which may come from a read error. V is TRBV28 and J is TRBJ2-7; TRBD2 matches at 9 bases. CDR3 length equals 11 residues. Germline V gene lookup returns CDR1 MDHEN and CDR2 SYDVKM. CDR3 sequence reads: CASSLRGLADF. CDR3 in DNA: TGTGCCAGCAGTTTAAGGGGACTAGCCGACTTC.